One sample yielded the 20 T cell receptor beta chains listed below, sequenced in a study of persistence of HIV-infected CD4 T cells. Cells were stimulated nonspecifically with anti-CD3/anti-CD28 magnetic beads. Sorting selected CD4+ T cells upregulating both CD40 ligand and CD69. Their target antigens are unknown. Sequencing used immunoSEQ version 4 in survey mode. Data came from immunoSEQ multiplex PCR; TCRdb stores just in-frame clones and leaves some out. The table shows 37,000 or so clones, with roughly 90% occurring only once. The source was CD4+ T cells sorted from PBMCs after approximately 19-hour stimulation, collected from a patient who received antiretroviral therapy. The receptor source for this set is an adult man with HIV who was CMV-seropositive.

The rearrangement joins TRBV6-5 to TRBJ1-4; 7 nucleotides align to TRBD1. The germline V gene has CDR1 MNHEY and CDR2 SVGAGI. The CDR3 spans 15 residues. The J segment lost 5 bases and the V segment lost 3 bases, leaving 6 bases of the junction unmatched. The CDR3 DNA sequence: TGTGCCAGCAGTTATGGGGGACAGACAAATGAAAAACTGTTTTTT. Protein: CASSYGGQTNEKLFF.

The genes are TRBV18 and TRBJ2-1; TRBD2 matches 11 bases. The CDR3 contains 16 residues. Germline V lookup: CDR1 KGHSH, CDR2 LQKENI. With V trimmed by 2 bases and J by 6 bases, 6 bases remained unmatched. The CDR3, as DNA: TGTGCCAGCTCACCAGAAGGACTAGCGGGCATCAATGAGCAGTTCTTC. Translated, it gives CASSPEGLAGINEQFF.

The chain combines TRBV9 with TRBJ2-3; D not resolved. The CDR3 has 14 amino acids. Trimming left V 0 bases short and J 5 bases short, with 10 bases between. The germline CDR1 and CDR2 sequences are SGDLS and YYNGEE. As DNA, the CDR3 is TGTGCCAGCAGCGTAGAACCCCTCCGAGATACGCAGTATTTT. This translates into CASSVEPLRDTQYF.

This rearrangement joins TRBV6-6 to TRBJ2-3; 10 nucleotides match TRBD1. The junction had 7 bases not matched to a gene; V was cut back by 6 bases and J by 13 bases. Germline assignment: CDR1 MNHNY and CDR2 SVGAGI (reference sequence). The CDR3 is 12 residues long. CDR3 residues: CASSSGQGIEYF. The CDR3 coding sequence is TGTGCCAGCAGCTCGGGACAGGGGATTGAGTATTTT.

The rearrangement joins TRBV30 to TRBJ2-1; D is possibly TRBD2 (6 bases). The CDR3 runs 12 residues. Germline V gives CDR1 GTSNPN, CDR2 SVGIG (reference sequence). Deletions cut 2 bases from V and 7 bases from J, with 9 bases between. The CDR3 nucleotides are TGTGCCTGGAGTAAACGGGGGAATGAGCAGTTCTTC. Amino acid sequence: CAWSKRGNEQFF.

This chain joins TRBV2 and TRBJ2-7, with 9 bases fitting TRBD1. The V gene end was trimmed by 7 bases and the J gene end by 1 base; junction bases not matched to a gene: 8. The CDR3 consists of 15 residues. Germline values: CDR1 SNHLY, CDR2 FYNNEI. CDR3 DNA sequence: TGTGCCAGCATCCCGGGACAGGGTCGGTCCTACGAGCAGTACTTC. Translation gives CASIPGQGRSYEQYF.

CDR3 region: CAWSRGRTTEAFF. CDR3 nucleotide sequence: TGTGCCTGGAGTCGAGGGCGGACCACTGAAGCTTTCTTT. This chain links TRBV30 with TRBJ1-1; unclear D gene. Germline lookup yields CDR1 GTSNPN and CDR2 SVGIG (reference sequence). The ends were cut back, 2 bases at V and 4 bases at J, with 11 bases in the middle. The CDR3 has 13 amino acids.

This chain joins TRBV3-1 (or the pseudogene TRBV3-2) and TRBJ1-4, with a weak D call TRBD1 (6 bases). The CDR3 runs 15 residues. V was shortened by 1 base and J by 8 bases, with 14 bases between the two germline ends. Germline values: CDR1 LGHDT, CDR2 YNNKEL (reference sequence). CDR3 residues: CASSQVSRGAEKLFF. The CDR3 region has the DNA TGTGCCAGCAGCCAAGTGTCCAGGGGCGCAGAAAAACTGTTTTTT.

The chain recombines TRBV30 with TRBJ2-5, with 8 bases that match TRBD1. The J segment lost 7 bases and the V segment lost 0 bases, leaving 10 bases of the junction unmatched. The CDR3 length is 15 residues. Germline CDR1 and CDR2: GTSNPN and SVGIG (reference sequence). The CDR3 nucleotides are TGTGCCTGGAGTGTACGGACTACAGGGGGAGGGACCCAGTACTTC. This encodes CAWSVRTTGGGTQYF.

CDR3 amino acids: CASSSGQPPFYEQYF. The CDR3 coding sequence is TGTGCCAGTAGTTCGGGACAGCCACCTTTCTACGAGCAGTACTTC. The chain joins TRBV19 to TRBJ2-7; TRBD1 aligns across 7 bases. The J segment lost 3 bases and the V segment lost 5 bases, leaving 10 bases of the junction unmatched. CDR1 LNHDA and CDR2 SQIVND come from the germline V gene (reference sequence). The CDR3 sequence is 15 residues long.

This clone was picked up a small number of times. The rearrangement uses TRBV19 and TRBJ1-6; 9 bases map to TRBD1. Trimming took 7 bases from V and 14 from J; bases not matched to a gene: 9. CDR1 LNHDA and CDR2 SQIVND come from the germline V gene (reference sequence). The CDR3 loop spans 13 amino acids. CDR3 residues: CASTATGGRALHF. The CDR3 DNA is TGTGCCAGTACCGCAACAGGGGGCAGAGCCCTCCACTTT.

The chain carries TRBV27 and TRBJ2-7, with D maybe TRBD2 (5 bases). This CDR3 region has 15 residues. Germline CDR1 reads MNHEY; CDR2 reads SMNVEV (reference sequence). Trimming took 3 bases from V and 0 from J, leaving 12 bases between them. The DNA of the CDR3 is TGTGCCAGCAGTTTGCGGGCAGGAAGCTCCTACGAGCAGTACTTC. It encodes CASSLRAGSSYEQYF.

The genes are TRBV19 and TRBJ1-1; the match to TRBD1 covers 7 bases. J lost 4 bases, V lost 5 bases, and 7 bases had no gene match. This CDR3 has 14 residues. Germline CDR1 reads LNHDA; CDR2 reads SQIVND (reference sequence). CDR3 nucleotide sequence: TGTGCCAGTAGTCCAGGGGGACTGGGCACTGAAGCTTTCTTT. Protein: CASSPGGLGTEAFF.

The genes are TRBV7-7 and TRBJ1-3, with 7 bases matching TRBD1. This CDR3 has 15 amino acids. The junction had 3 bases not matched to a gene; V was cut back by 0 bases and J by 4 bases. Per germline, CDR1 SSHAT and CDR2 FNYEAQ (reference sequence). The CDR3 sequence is CASSLAATGGNTIYF. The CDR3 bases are TGTGCCAGCAGCTTAGCCGCGACAGGGGGAAACACCATATATTTT.

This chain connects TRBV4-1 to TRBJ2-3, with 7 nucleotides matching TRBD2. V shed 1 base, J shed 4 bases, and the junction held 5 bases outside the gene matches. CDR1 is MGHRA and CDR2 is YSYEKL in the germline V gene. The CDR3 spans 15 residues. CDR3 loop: CASSQVGGGPDTQYF. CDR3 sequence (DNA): TGCGCCAGCAGCCAAGTTGGGGGGGGACCAGATACGCAGTATTTT.

The CDR3 DNA sequence: TGTGCCAGCTCACCTCTAAAGGCTGGTTACAATGAGCAGTTCTTC. Its protein is CASSPLKAGYNEQFF. V is TRBV18 and J is TRBJ2-1; no firm D call. The ends were cut back, 3 bases at V and 4 bases at J, with 13 bases in the middle. The CDR3 totals 15 residues. Germline V CDR1 and CDR2: KGHSH, LQKENI.

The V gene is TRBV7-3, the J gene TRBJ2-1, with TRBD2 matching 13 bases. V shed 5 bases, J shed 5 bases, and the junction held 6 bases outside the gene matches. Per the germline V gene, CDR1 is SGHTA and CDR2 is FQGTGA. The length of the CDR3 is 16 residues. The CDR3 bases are TGTGCCAGCAGCAGTACCGGGACTAGCGGGAACAATGAGCAGTTCTTC. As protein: CASSSTGTSGNNEQFF.

CDR3 region: CSVLKPGTLRGYTF. Written as DNA, the CDR3 is TGCAGCGTCCTAAAGCCGGGCACCCTCCGTGGCTACACCTTC. This chain links TRBV29-1 with TRBJ1-2; D unresolved. Germline CDR1 is SQVTM and CDR2 is ANQGSEA. This CDR3 is built from 14 residues. The V end was cut by 6 bases, the J end by 7 bases, with 21 bases between.

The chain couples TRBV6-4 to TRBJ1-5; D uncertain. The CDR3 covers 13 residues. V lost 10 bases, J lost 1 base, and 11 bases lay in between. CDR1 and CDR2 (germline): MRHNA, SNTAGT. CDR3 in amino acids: CATSKESNQPQHF. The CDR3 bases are TGTGCCACCTCGAAGGAGAGCAATCAGCCCCAGCATTTT.

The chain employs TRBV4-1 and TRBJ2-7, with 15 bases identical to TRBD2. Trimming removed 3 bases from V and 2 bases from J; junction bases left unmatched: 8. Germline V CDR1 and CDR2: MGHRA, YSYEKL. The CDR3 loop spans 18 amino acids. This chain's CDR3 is CASSQPGLAGGKTYEQYF. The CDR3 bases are TGCGCCAGCAGCCAGCCAGGACTAGCGGGAGGGAAAACCTACGAGCAGTACTTC.